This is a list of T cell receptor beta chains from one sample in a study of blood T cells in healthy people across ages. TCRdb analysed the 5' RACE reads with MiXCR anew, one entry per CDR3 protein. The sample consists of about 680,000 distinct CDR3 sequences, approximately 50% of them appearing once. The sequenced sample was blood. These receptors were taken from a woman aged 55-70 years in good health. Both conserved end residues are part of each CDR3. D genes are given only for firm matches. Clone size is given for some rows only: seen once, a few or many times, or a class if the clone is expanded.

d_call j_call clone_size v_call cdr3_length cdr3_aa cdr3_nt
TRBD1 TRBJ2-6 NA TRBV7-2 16 CASSFSGGSGANVLTF TGTGCCAGCAGCTTCTCAGGGGGCTCAGGGGCCAACGTCCTGACTTTC
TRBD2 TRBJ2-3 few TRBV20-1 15 CSATRPSGPTDTQYF TGCAGTGCTACTAGACCTAGCGGGCCCACAGATACGCAGTATTTT
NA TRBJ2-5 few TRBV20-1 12 CSARSGGETQYF TGCAGTGCGCGGTCCGGCGGGGAGACCCAGTACTTC
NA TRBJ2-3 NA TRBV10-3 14 CAISEGPPTDTQYF TGTGCCATCAGTGAGGGTCCTCCTACAGATACGCAGTATTTT
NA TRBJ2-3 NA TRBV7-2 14 CASSQGLITDTQYF TGTGCCAGCAGCCAAGGACTTATCACAGATACGCAGTATTTT
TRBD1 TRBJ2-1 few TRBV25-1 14 CASRTPTGTNEQFF TGTGCCAGCAGGACCCCGACAGGGACCAATGAGCAGTTCTTC
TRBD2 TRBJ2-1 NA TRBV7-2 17 CASSYKTSGTTSNEQFF TGTGCCAGCAGCTATAAGACTAGCGGGACTACTAGCAATGAGCAGTTCTTC
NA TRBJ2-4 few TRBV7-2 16 CASSLVSGLAKNIQYF TGTGCCAGCAGCTTAGTGAGCGGTTTAGCCAAAAACATTCAGTACTTC
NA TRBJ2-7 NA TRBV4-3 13 CASSQRLPYEQYF TGCGCCAGCAGCCAAAGACTTCCCTACGAGCAGTACTTC
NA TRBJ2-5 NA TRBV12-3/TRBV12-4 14 CASSNLEPVETQYF TGTGCCAGCAGCAACCTGGAACCAGTGGAGACCCAGTACTTC
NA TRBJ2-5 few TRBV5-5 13 CASSDHWVETQYF TGTGCCAGCAGCGACCATTGGGTCGAGACCCAGTACTTC
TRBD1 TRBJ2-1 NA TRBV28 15 CASSNPGTGYNEQFF TGTGCCAGCAGCAATCCCGGGACAGGGTACAATGAGCAGTTCTTC
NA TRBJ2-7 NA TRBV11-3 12 CASSSNGYEQYF TGTGCCAGCAGCTCAAACGGCTACGAGCAGTACTTC
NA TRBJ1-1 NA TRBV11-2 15 CASSLGLDPGPEAFF TGTGCCAGCAGCTTAGGCCTCGACCCGGGCCCCGAAGCTTTCTTT
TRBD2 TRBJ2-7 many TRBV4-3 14 CASSQRAGAYEQYF TGCGCCAGCAGCCAACGAGCGGGAGCTTACGAGCAGTACTTC
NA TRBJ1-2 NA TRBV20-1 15 CSASGGTGIVYGYTF TGCAGTGCTAGTGGGGGGACGGGGATTGTCTATGGCTACACCTTC
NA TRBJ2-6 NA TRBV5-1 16 CASRANLRSGANVLTF TGCGCCAGCCGGGCGAACTTACGCTCTGGGGCCAACGTCCTGACTTTC
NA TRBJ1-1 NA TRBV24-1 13 CATNSGMNTEAFF TGTGCCACCAATTCGGGCATGAACACTGAAGCTTTCTTT
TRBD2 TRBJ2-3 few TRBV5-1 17 CASSSGGLAGGTDTQYF TGCGCCAGCAGCTCCGGTGGACTAGCGGGAGGCACAGATACGCAGTATTTT
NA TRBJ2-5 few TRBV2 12 CASSEQRETQYF TGTGCCAGCAGTGAACAGCGAGAGACCCAGTACTTC
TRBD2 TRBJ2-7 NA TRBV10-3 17 CAISLRRTRRASCEQYF TGTGCCATCAGTCTCAGACGGACTAGGAGAGCTTCCTGCGAGCAGTACTTC
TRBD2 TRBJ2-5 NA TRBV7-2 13 CASSLGLAGAQYF TGTGCCAGCAGCTTGGGACTAGCGGGAGCCCAGTACTTC
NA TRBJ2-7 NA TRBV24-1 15 CATSDSPGTTYEQYF TGTGCCACCAGTGATTCCCCGGGGACAACCTACGAGCAGTACTTC
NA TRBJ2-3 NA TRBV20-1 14 CSPPFPGGADTQYF TGCAGTCCACCATTCCCGGGTGGCGCAGATACGCAGTATTTT
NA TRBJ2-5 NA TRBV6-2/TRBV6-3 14 CASRYQQTQETQYF TGTGCCAGCAGGTACCAGCAAACCCAAGAGACCCAGTACTTC
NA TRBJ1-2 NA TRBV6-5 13 CASKFTGNYGYTF TGTGCCAGCAAATTTACCGGGAACTATGGCTACACCTTC
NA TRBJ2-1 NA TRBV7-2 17 CASSSRRGSLRGNEQFF TGTGCCAGCAGTTCTAGGCGGGGGAGCCTGAGGGGGAATGAGCAGTTCTTC
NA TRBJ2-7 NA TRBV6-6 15 CASSYRDPVAYEQYF TGTGCCAGCAGTTACCGGGACCCTGTAGCTTACGAGCAGTACTTC
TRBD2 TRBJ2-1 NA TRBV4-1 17 CASSQEGGRARYNEQFF TGCGCCAGCAGCCAAGAGGGAGGGAGGGCCCGCTACAATGAGCAGTTCTTC
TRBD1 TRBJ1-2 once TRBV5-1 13 CASGGGQGSGYTF TGCGCCAGCGGCGGCGGACAGGGGTCGGGCTACACCTTC
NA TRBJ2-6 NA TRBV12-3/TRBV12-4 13 CASSLYQTNVLTF TGTGCCAGCAGTTTATACCAGACCAACGTCCTGACTTTC
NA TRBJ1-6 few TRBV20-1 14 CSAREGNPLQPLHF TGCAGTGCTAGAGAAGGGAATCCCCTGCAACCCCTCCACTTT